The 19 T cell receptor beta chains presented below share a single source sample, sequenced in a study of cytomegalovirus exposure and HLA in healthy donors. Data came from immunoSEQ multiplex PCR; TCRdb stores just in-frame clones and leaves some out. The table records about 140,000 clones, 88% of them present only once. The sample comprised PBMCs. These receptors all stem from a woman aged 18-30 years in good health and CMV-seropositive.

The chain carries TRBV7-9 and TRBJ2-3; no reliable D call. Germline assignment: CDR1 SEHNR and CDR2 FQNEAQ (reference sequence). V was pared by 1 base and J by 4 bases, with 6 bases between. The CDR3 spans 13 residues. The CDR3 nucleotides read TGTGCCAGCAGCTTAGACAGTTCAGATACGCAGTATTTT. Translated, it gives CASSLDSSDTQYF.

The V gene is TRBV7-9, the J gene TRBJ2-7; possibly TRBD1 for D (5 bases). Looked up from germline, CDR1 is SEHNR and CDR2 is FQNEAQ (reference sequence). The CDR3 has 14 residues. Trimming pared 1 base from V and 3 bases from J, leaving 10 bases between. Here the CDR3 reads CASSLGQGNYEQYF. The CDR3 DNA reads TGTGCCAGCAGCTTAGGCCAGGGAAACTACGAGCAGTACTTC.

The chain joins TRBV19 to TRBJ2-1; 8 nucleotides match TRBD1. The V segment lost 6 bases and the J segment 5 bases; nucleotides outside the gene matches: 30. In germline, CDR1 is LNHDA, CDR2 SQIVND (reference sequence). The CDR3 length is 22 residues. The CDR3: CASRRSVYGGQVLLQGDNEQFF. The CDR3 nucleotides read TGTGCCAGTAGGAGATCGGTTTACGGGGGACAGGTCCTCCTTCAGGGGGACAATGAGCAGTTCTTC. The whole variable domain, remainder taken from reference TRBV19 and TRBJ2-1, is DGGITQSPKYLFRKEGQNVTLSCEQNLNHDAMYWYRQDPGQGLRLIYYSQIVNDFQKGDIAEGYSVSREKKESFPLTVTSAQKNPTAFYLCASRRSVYGGQVLLQGDNEQFFGPGTRLTVL.

This rearrangement joins TRBV7-3 to TRBJ2-3; D possibly corresponds to TRBD2 (6 bases). Germline CDR1 SGHTA, CDR2 FQGTGA. The CDR3 is 15 residues long. V gave up 1 base and J gave up 5 bases, with 13 bases separating them. The CDR3 coding sequence is TGTGCCAGCAGCTTAAGGGGTCAGGGACTAGATACGCAGTATTTT. Amino acids: CASSLRGQGLDTQYF. Supplemented by reference TRBV7-3 and TRBJ2-3, the full variable domain reads GAGVSQTPSNKVTEKGKYVELRCDPISGHTALYWYRQSLGQGPEFLIYFQGTGAADDSGLPNDRFFAVRPEGSVSTLKIQRTERGDSAVYLCASSLRGQGLDTQYFGPGTRLTVL.

This clone has a single count. The chain links TRBV19 to TRBJ2-1, with TRBD1 as a possible D gene (5 bases). The CDR3 contains 13 residues. The germline V gene has CDR1 LNHDA and CDR2 SQIVND (reference sequence). Trimming pared 6 bases from V and 6 bases from J, leaving 12 bases between. This chain's CDR3 is CASRLSGSNEQFF. The CDR3 coding sequence is TGTGCCAGTAGGTTGTCAGGGTCCAATGAGCAGTTCTTC.

This sequence joins TRBV5-1 and TRBJ2-7, with D possibly matching TRBD1 (6 bases). Looked up from germline, CDR1 is SGHRS and CDR2 is YFSETQ. V was clipped by 0 bases and J by 5 bases, with 9 bases between them. The CDR3 contains 13 residues. The CDR3 loop reads CASSLATGNEQYF. DNA of the CDR3: TGCGCCAGCAGCTTGGCGACAGGAAACGAGCAGTACTTC.

In the case of this clone: Other DNA sequences in the same sample also yield this CDR3. V is TRBV5-1 and J is TRBJ2-5, with 8 bases matching TRBD1. In germline, CDR1 is SGHRS, CDR2 YFSETQ. Trimming removed 0 bases from V and 3 bases from J; junction bases left unmatched: 4. The CDR3 consists of 15 residues. In DNA form, the CDR3 reads TGCGCCAGCAGCTTGGGAACAGGGGGTAAAGAGACCCAGTACTTC. Translated: CASSLGTGGKETQYF.

Of note for this clone: A junction boundary mismatches the germline segment, possibly from a read error. V is TRBV7-7 and J is TRBJ2-2; TRBD1 aligns across 10 bases. Germline lookup yields CDR1 SSHAT and CDR2 FNYEAQ (reference sequence). This CDR3 region has 15 residues. In DNA, the CDR3 is TGTGCTAGCAGCCATCGGGACAGGGGCACCGGGGAGCTGTTTTTT. Translating gives CASSHRDRGTGELFF. Complete variable domain (other parts from reference TRBV7-7 and TRBJ2-2): GAGVSQSPRYKVTKRGQDVTLRCDPISSHATLYWYQQALGQGPEFLTYFNYEAQPDKSGLPSDRFSAERPEGSISTLTIQRTEQRDSAMYRCASSHRDRGTGELFFGEGSRLTVL.

This chain uses TRBV19 with TRBJ1-2; 8 bases map to TRBD1. CDR1 is LNHDA and CDR2 is SQIVND in the germline V gene (reference sequence). This CDR3 region has 15 residues. V was pared by 4 bases and J by 8 bases, with 12 bases of the junction left unmatched. The CDR3 spells CASSTGPGTGGGYTF. CDR3 in DNA: TGTGCCAGTAGTACCGGACCCGGGACAGGCGGAGGCTACACCTTC. Full variable domain (missing parts from reference TRBV19 and TRBJ1-2): DGGITQSPKYLFRKEGQNVTLSCEQNLNHDAMYWYRQDPGQGLRLIYYSQIVNDFQKGDIAEGYSVSREKKESFPLTVTSAQKNPTAFYLCASSTGPGTGGGYTFGSGTRLTVV.

The chain couples TRBV4-3 to TRBJ2-1; 9 nucleotides agree with TRBD1. The germline CDR1 and CDR2 sequences are LGHNA and YSLEER. With V trimmed by 5 bases and J by 8 bases, 7 bases remained unmatched. This CDR3 is 14 amino acids long. CDR3 nucleotide sequence: TGCGCCAGCAGCACCCGGGACAGGGCGGATGAGCAGTTCTTC. Translated: CASSTRDRADEQFF.

This chain uses TRBV7-9 with TRBJ1-2; weak D call: TRBD1 (6 bases). The V gene lost 5 bases and the J gene lost 1 base, with 11 bases spanning the gap. Germline loops: CDR1 SEHNR, CDR2 FQNEAQ (reference sequence). This CDR3 is built from 14 residues. The CDR3 DNA is TGTGCCAGCAGCCCCAGGACAGATAACTATGGCTACACCTTC. Translation gives CASSPRTDNYGYTF.

In nucleotides, the CDR3 is TGTGCCAGCAGCTTAGAGGTGGGACTAGCGGGAAACAATGAGCAGTTCTTC. Translated: CASSLEVGLAGNNEQFF. V gene TRBV13 combines with J gene TRBJ2-1; 13 bases are a match to TRBD2. This CDR3 contains 17 residues. Germline V gene lookup returns CDR1 PRHDT and CDR2 FYEKMQ (reference sequence). J lost 5 bases, V lost 1 base, and 5 bases had no gene match.

The chain is built from TRBV25-1 and TRBJ2-6; D ambiguous. Germline V gene lookup returns CDR1 MGHDK and CDR2 SYGVNS. The CDR3 has 14 residues. V lost 6 bases and J 1 base, leaving 7 bases between the germline ends. The CDR3 coding sequence is TGTGCCAGCAGCCGGAGATCTGGGGCCAACGTCCTGACTTTC. Translation gives CASSRRSGANVLTF. Looking up the rest from reference TRBV25-1 and TRBJ2-6 gives the full variable domain: EADIYQTPRYLVIGTGKKITLECSQTMGHDKMYWYQQDPGMELHLIHYSYGVNSTEKGDLSSESTVSRIRTEHFPLTLESARPSHTSQYLCASSRRSGANVLTFGAGSRLTVL.

This chain uses TRBV27 with TRBJ2-3, with a possible D match to TRBD2 (6 bases). This CDR3 has 11 amino acids. With 11 bases removed from V and 8 bases from J, the gap between germline ends came to 14 bases. Germline values: CDR1 MNHEY, CDR2 SMNVEV (reference sequence). CDR3 sequence reads: CAVGAGTTQYF. Here the CDR3 DNA reads TGTGCCGTCGGAGCGGGCACTACGCAGTATTTT.

This chain uses TRBV18 with TRBJ2-6; perhaps TRBD1 as D (5 bases). Germline V gene sequence: CDR1 KGHSH, CDR2 LQKENI. CDR3 length equals 14 residues. V was pared by 3 bases and J by 5 bases, with 8 bases between. The CDR3 DNA follows: TGTGCCAGCTCACCCGACAGTTGGGCCAACGTCCTGACTTTC. This codes for CASSPDSWANVLTF. Together with reference TRBV18 and TRBJ2-6, the CDR3 gives the full variable domain: NAGVMQNPRHLVRRRGQEARLRCSPMKGHSHVYWYRQLPEEGLKFMVYLQKENIIDESGMPKERFSAEFPKEGPSILRIQQVVRGDSAAYFCASSPDSWANVLTFGAGSRLTVL.

This sequence joins TRBV28 and TRBJ1-5; 7 positions match TRBD1. The germline CDR1 and CDR2 sequences are MDHEN and SYDVKM. The CDR3 is 14 amino acids. The V segment lost 6 bases and the J segment 7 bases; nucleotides outside the gene matches: 9. CDR3 residues: CASSYTTGRQPQHF. In DNA, the CDR3 is TGTGCCAGCAGCTACACGACAGGGAGGCAGCCCCAGCATTTT. The whole variable domain, filled in from reference TRBV28 and TRBJ1-5, reads DVKVTQSSRYLVKRTGEKVFLECVQDMDHENMFWYRQDPGLGLRLIYFSYDVKMKEKGDIPEGYSVSREKKERFSLILESASTNQTSMYLCASSYTTGRQPQHFGDGTRLSIL.

The genes are TRBV27 and TRBJ2-7; no definite D call. Germline CDR1 and CDR2: MNHEY and SMNVEV (reference sequence). The CDR3 has 14 residues. The V end lost 5 bases, the J end lost 4 bases, and 15 bases lay between the germline ends. The CDR3, as DNA: TGTGCCAGCAGTCCCCGACGGAGACTTTACGAGCAGTACTTC. Encoded protein: CASSPRRRLYEQYF.

The chain combines TRBV21-1 with TRBJ2-7; the table's D call, TRBD1, has no DNA check behind it. TRBV21-1 is deemed a pseudogene. The CDR3 is 15 residues long. In DNA, the CDR3 is TGTGCCAGCAGCAAAGCAAGAGACAGGGCCCTAGAGCAGTACTTC. Translated: CASSKARDRALEQYF.

This chain connects TRBV5-1 to TRBJ2-2; possibly TRBD2 for D (5 bases). The CDR3 length is 16 residues. Trimming shortened V by 4 bases and J by 3 bases, and 16 bases separated the two germline ends. Germline lookup yields CDR1 SGHRS and CDR2 YFSETQ. The CDR3 region is CASSTTAGGDTGELFF. In nucleotides, the CDR3 is TGCGCCAGCAGCACCACGGCGGGCGGAGACACCGGGGAGCTGTTTTTT.